The subject of this entry is one TCR beta chain. This clonotype has at least ten counts. Its binding antigen is unknown. Base-call qualities are not available, and no considerably larger clone is one nucleotide away. TCR beta CDR3 regions were amplified from RNA transcripts. The TCR CDR3 was subjected to a first round of RT-PCR using the HTBI primer set and the Qiagen OneStep RT-PCR kit. Libraries were constructed in a second round of multiplex PCR, after which size selection and purification were performed. Paired-end sequencing of the libraries was performed with 100 bp reads on an Illumina HiSeq2000. The paper's data handling went like this. SOAPnuke was used to process the raw data, removing reads that contained adapters or uncalled bases, had a mean Phred below 15, or lacked an exact match to the constant primer or identifier. COPE v1.2.5 was used to merge high-quality paired reads, and clonotypes were defined as unique nucleotide sequences. MiTCR v1.1 was used to align the clonotypes against IMGT TRBV, TRBD and TRBJ reference segments. Only V-J combinations with frequency above 0.0001, covering roughly 99% of repertoires, were analysed. The TCS score was defined as the ratio of F50 (clonal expansion) to E x V (chaos), calculated using BLOSUM62-based TCRdist between CDR3 peptides within each V-J. Welch's t-statistics and random forest reduced fewer than 600 V-J features to 13, which were used in a naive Bayes classifier (R e1071). In TCRdb, the public reads were trimmed at Q25 with fastp and aligned with MiXCR, with productive beta chains retained. Rows with a matching CDR3 protein are joined into one entry that keeps the most common DNA and genes. These V and J calls are TCRdb output, not the study's own analysis. The sample has some 250,000 distinct CDR3 sequences on record, roughly 15% of them singletons. The ten biggest clones cover less than 15% of the sample.

This specimen comes from a study of T cells in Graves' hyperthyroidism and ophthalmopathy (dated by TCRdb to 2018 to 2020). Regarding the research as a whole: Peripheral blood samples were taken at the time of initial diagnosis, prior to any treatment. TCR V-J signatures able to tell the groups apart were searched for in a discovery cohort of 95 to 100 patients, of whom 40 to 45 had Graves' ophthalmopathy and 55 to 65 had stable Graves' hyperthyroidism. An independent validation cohort of 18 to 20 hyperthyroidism patients and about 16 patients who later progressed to ophthalmopathy tested prospective prediction of ophthalmopathy. The 100 discovery patients were randomly split 7:3 into training and test sets. Thyroid tissue and blood T-cell repertoires from six Graves' hyperthyroidism patients were also compared in the study. After sampling, hyperthyroidism patients received methimazole starting at 30 mg daily, and ophthalmopathy patients received high-dose intravenous methylprednisolone. TCR Vbeta CDR3 sequencing of approximately 140 peripheral blood samples (more than 40 ophthalmopathy, about 80 hyperthyroidism and around 17 progressor patients) is reported in the paper. What the study reported, not specific to this receptor: Ophthalmopathy was separated from stable hyperthyroidism by a 13 V-J signature model, with roughly 88% sensitivity and roughly 84% specificity obtained in cross-validation and 80%/75% obtained in testing. In validation, the model predicted progression to ophthalmopathy with approximately 69% sensitivity and over 72% specificity, a median of around 6.6 months before onset. Sample size was not statistically predetermined, and investigators were not blinded to group allocation. Blood samples also contained most of the expanded thyroid clonotypes (frequency above 0.001), which suggests that blood repertoires may reflect thyroid immune responses.

Hyperthyroidism patients were newly diagnosed, with disease duration under 2 months, and aged 18 to 65 years. The study excluded patients with uncontrolled infections, other autoimmune diseases, pregnancy or lactation. Clinical symptoms, serum thyroxine and TRAb, thyroid ultrasound, and orbital computed tomography formed the basis for the diagnoses. Blood from progressor patients was collected at the time of first diagnosis with hyperthyroidism, before any ophthalmopathy symptoms had appeared. PBMCs were isolated from 10 ml of fresh peripheral blood by Ficoll-Paque density gradient centrifugation. Progressor patients were defined as those initially diagnosed with Graves' hyperthyroidism in whom ophthalmopathy developed during follow-up. Total RNA was extracted using Trizol reagent, and RNA quality was assessed on an Agilent 2100 Bioanalyzer. The CDR3 numbers 17 residues from cysteine through phenylalanine. Just the 51-base CDR3 DNA is kept, in frame starting at base 1. Cut back by 5 bases and 0 bases, the V and J ends lie 18 bases apart. Via the germline V gene, CDR1 is SGHVS and CDR2 FQNEAQ.

The origin of this receptor is a woman between 40 and 55 years old with Graves' hyperthyroidism that later progressed to Graves' ophthalmopathy. The sequencing sample was made of blood. In this chain, TRBV7-8 is recombined with TRBJ2-3; a tentative D match to TRBD1 spans 5 bases. CDR3 sequence: CASSQSQGELSTDTQYF. The nucleotide sequence is given as TGTGCCAGCAGCCAATCCCAGGGTGAACTTAGCACAGATACGCAGTATTTT.